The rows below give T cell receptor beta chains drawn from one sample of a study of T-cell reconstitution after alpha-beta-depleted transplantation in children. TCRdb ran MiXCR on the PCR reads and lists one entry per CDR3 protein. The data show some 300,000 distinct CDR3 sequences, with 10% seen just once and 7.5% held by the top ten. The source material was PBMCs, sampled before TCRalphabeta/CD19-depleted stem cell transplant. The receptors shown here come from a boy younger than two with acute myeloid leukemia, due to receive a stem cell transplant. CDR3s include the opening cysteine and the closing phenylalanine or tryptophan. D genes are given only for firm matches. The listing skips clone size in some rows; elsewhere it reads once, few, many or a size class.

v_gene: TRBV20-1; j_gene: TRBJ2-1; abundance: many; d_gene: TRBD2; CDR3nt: TGCAGTGCTGAATCCGGGACTAGCTCCTACAATGAGCAGTTCTTC; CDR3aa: CSAESGTSSYNEQFF
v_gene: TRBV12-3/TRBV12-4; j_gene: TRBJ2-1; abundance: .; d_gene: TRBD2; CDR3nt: TGTGCCAGCAGTCACGGACTAGCGAAGATCTATGAGCAGTTCTTC; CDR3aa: CASSHGLAKIYEQFF
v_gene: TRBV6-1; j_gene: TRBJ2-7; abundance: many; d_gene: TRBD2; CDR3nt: TGTGCCAGCAGTCAAAGACTAGCGGGAGACCTCGAGCAGTACTTC; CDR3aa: CASSQRLAGDLEQYF
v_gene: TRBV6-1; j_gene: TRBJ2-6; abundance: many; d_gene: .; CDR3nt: TGTGCCAGCAGCCGAGGGACGGGGGCCAACGTCCTGACTTTC; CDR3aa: CASSRGTGANVLTF
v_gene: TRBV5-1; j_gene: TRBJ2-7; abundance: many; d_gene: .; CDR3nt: TGCGCCAGCAGCTTTTCTCGGTCCTCCGAGCAGTACTTC; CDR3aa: CASSFSRSSEQYF
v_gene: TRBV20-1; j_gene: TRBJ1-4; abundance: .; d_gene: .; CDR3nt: TGCAGTGCTAGAGGTCCCCACATCTATGAAAAACTGTTTTTT; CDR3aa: CSARGPHIYEKLFF
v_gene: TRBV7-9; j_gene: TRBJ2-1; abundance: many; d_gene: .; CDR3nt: TGTGCCAGCAGCCCCGATATGGGAGAGACCGGTGAGCAGTTCTTC; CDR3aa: CASSPDMGETGEQFF
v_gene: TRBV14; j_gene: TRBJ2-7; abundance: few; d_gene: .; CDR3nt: TGTGCCAGCAGCCACCTAGGCGGGACCCTAGTCTACGAGCAGTACTTC; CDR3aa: CASSHLGGTLVYEQYF
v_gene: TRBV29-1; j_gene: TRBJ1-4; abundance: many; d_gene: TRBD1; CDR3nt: TGCAGCGCCAGGGGGACAGGCCAAAAACTGTTTTTT; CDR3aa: CSARGTGQKLFF
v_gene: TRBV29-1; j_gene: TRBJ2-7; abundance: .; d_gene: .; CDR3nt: TGCAGCGTTGAAACCGGATGGGGCCGGGAGCAGTACTTC; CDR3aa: CSVETGWGREQYF
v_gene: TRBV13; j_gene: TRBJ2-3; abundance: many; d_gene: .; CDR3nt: TGTGCCAGCAGCTTAGTCCCACTAGCTCCAGATACGCAGTATTTT; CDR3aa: CASSLVPLAPDTQYF
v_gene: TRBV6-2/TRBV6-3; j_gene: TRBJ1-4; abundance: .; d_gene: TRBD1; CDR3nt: TGTGCCAGCAGTTACTCTCTGTACAGGGGCACACCGGGGACTAATGAAAAACTGTTTTTT; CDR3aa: CASSYSLYRGTPGTNEKLFF
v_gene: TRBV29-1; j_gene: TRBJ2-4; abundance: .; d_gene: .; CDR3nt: TGCAGCGCACTAGAAGCCAAAAACATTCAGTACTTC; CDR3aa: CSALEAKNIQYF
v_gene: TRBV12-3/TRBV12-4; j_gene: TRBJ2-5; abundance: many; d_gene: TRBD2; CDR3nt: TGTGCCAGCAGTTTACCCCCCCCAGCGGGGGGCCAAGAGACCCAGTACTTC; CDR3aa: CASSLPPPAGGQETQYF
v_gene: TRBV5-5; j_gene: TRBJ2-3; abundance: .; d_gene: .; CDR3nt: TGTGCCAGCAGCTTGGTAGCCAGCCCTAGCACAGATACGCAGTATTTT; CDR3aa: CASSLVASPSTDTQYF
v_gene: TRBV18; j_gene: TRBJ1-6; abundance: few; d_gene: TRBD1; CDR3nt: TGTGCCAGCTCTCTCGGACAGGGAGAACCCCTCCACTTT; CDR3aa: CASSLGQGEPLHF
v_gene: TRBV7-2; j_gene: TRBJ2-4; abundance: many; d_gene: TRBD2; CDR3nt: TGTGCCAGCAGCTTACCCCTTGTAGCGGGTTGGAACATTCAGTACTTC; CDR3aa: CASSLPLVAGWNIQYF
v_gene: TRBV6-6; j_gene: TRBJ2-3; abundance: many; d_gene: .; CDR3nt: TGTGCCAGCAGTAGGGACGGCACAGATACGCAGTATTTT; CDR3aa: CASSRDGTDTQYF
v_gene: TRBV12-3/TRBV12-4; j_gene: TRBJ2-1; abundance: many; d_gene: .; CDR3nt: TGTGCCAGCAGTTTACAGGTTTTAAGGGGCAATGAGCAGTTCTTC; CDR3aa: CASSLQVLRGNEQFF
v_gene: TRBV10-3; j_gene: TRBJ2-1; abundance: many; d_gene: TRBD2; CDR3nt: TGTGCCATCAGCGGGACTAGCGGGAGAGACAATGAGCAGTTCTTC; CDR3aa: CAISGTSGRDNEQFF
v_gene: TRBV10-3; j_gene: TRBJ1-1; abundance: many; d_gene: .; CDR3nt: TGTGCCATCAGTGAATCCTGGGAAGCTTTCTTT; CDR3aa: CAISESWEAFF
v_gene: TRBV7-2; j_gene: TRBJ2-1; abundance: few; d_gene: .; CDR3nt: TGTGCCAGCAGCTTAGCCGGGACCCTTTCCTACAATGAGCAGTTCTTC; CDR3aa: CASSLAGTLSYNEQFF
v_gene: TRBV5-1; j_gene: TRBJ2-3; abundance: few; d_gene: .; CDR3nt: TGCGCCAGCAGCTTGGCACCGGGACTCACAGATACGCAGTATTTT; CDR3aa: CASSLAPGLTDTQYF
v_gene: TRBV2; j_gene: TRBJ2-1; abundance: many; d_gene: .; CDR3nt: TGTGCCGGCCAGGACAACTCCTACAATGAGCAGTTCTTC; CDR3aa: CAGQDNSYNEQFF